The present T cell receptor beta chain was sequenced within a study of CD8 T cells in Susac syndrome. Sequencing targeted TCR beta in blood CD8+ and CD4+ T cells. Negative isolation was used for CD8+ and CD4+ T cells, and FACS enrichment was applied to TEMRA cells. An amount of RNA that ranged from roughly 0.5 to 1 ug was reverse transcribed with random hexamers. Amplification of TCR beta CDR3 spanned 54 Vbeta and 13 Jbeta via immunoSEQ multiplex PCR. TCRdb re-called the immunoSEQ multiplex PCR reads through MiXCR, storing one row per CDR3 protein. The sample has 140,000 or so distinct CDR3 sequences, approximately 95% seen once. The CDR3 sequence is 23 residues long. V trimming: 1 base; J trimming: 3 bases; junction bases outside the gene matches: 27. The germline gives CDR1 SGHRS, CDR2 YFSETQ.

This TCR derives from a human donor with Susac syndrome. The chain joins TRBV5-1 to TRBJ2-7; 11 nucleotides align to TRBD1. The sample taken for sequencing was CD4+ T cells from PBMCs. As DNA, the CDR3 is TGCGCCAGCAGCTTGTTGTCTACCGACGGACCGGGACAGGGGGTGAAGTATAGCTACGAGCAGTACTTC. The encoded protein is CASSLLSTDGPGQGVKYSYEQYF.